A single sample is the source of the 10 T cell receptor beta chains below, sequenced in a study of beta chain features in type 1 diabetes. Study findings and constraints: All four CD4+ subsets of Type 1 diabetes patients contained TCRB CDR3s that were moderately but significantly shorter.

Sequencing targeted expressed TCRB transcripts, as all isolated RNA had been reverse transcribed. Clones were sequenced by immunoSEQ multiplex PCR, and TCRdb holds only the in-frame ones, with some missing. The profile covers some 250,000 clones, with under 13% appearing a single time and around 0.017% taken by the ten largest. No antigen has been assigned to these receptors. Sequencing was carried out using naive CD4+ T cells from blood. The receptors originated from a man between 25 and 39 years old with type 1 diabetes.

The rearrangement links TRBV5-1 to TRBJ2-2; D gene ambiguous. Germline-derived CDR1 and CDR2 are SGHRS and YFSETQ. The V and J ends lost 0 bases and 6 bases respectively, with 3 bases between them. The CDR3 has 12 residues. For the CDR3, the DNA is TGCGCCAGCAGCTTGGGAGCCGGGGAGCTGTTTTTT. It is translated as CASSLGAGELFF.

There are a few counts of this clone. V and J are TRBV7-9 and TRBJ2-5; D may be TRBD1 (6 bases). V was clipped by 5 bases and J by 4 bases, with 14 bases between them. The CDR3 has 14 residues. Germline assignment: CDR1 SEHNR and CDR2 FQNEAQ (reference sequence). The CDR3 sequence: CASSPRTVLETQYF. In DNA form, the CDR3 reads TGTGCCAGCAGCCCTCGGACAGTCCTAGAGACCCAGTACTTC.

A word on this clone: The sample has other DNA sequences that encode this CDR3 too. The chain's CDR3 is CAWSRAYEQYF. For the CDR3, the DNA is TGTGCCTGGAGTCGCGCCTACGAGCAGTACTTC. The chain couples TRBV30 to TRBJ2-7; D unresolved. CDR1 and CDR2 (germline): GTSNPN, SVGIG (reference sequence). V lost 2 bases and J lost 2, with 4 bases in between. The CDR3 spans 11 residues.

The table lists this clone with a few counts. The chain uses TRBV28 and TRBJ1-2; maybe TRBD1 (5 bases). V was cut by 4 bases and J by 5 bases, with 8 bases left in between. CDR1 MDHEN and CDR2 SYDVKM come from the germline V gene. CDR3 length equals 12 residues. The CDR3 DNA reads TGTGCCAGCAGTTGGGCAGGGTATGGCTACACCTTC. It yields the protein CASSWAGYGYTF.

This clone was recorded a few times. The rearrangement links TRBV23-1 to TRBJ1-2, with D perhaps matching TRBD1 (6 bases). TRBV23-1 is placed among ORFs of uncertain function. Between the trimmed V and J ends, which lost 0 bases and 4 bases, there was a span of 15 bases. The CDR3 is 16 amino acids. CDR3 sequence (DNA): TGCGCCAGCAGTCAATCACCGAACAGGGTTCGCTATGGCTACACCTTC. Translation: CASSQSPNRVRYGYTF.

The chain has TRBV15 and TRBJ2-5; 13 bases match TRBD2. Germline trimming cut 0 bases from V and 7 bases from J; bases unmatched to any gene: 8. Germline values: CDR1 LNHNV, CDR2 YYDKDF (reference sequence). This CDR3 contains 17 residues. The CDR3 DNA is TGTGCCACCAGCAGAGATCGGGGACTAGCGGGGTCGGGGACCCAGTACTTC. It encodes CATSRDRGLAGSGTQYF.

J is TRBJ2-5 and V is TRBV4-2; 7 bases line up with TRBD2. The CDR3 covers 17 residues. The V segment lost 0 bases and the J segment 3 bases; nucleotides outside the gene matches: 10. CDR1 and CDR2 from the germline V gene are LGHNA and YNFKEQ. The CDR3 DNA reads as TGTGCCAGCAGCCAAGATCCAGCGGGGAGTGGGGAAGAGACCCAGTACTTC. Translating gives CASSQDPAGSGEETQYF.

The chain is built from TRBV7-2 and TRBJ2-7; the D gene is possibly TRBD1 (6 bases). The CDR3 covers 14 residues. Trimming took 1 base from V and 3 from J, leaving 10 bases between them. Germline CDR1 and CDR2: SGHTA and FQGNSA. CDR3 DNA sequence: TGTGCCAGCAGCTTAGGCGCAGGGGTCTACGAGCAGTACTTC. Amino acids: CASSLGAGVYEQYF.

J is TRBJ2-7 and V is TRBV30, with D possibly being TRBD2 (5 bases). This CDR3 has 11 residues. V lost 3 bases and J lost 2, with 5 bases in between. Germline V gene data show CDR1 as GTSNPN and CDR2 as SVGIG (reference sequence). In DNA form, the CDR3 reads TGTGCCTGGAGGGGAGCCTACGAGCAGTACTTC. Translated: CAWRGAYEQYF.

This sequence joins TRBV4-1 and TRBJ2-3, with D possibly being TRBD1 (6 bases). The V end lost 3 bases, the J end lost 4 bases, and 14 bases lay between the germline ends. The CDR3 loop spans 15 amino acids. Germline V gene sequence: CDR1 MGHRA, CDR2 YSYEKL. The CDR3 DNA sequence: TGCGCCAGCAGCCAGGTGGGGGCCCCCGCAGATACGCAGTATTTT. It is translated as CASSQVGAPADTQYF.